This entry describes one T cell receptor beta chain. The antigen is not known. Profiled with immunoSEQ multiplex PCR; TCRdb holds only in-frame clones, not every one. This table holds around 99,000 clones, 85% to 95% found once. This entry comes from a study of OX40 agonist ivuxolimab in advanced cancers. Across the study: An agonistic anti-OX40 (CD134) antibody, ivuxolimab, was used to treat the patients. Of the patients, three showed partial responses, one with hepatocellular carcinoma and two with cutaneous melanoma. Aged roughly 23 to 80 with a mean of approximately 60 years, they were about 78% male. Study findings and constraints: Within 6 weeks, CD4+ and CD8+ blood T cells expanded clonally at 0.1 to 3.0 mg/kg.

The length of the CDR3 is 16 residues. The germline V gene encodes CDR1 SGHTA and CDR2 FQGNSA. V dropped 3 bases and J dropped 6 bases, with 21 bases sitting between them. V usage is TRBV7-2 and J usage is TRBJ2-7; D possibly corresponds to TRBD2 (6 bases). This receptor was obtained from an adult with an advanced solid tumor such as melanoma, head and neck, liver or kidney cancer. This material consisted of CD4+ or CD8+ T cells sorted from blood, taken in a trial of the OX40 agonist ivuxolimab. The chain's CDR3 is CASSLNRDSSVIEQYF. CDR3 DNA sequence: TGTGCCAGCAGCTTGAACCGGGACTCCTCGGTAATCGAGCAGTACTTC.